What follows are 27 T cell receptor beta chains derived from one specimen sequenced in a study of shared clonotypes between healthy human individuals. Some clones are missing from TCRdb's copy, which holds only in-frame ones; the method was immunoSEQ multiplex PCR. The sample holds around 940,000 clones; over 75% are singletons and the top ten take roughly 1.5%. Sequencing input: memory CD4+ T cells sorted from blood. Subset reported: CD45RA-negative fraction. The origin of the receptors is a man younger than 30 in good health.

This chain joins TRBV11-2 and TRBJ2-5; 9 nucleotides agree with TRBD1. Germline-derived CDR1 and CDR2 are SGHAT and FQNNGV. J gave up 4 bases and V 1 base, and 16 bases lay outside the gene matches. The CDR3 is 19 amino acids. CDR3 sequence reads: CASSLGGTGRSIRAETQYF. DNA of the CDR3: TGTGCCAGCAGCTTAGGAGGGACAGGGCGTTCAATAAGAGCAGAGACCCAGTACTTC.

The rearrangement uses TRBV5-4 and TRBJ2-5, with 11 bases aligning to TRBD2. This CDR3 region has 16 residues. Germline assignment: CDR1 SGHNT and CDR2 YYREEE (reference sequence). V lost 3 bases, J lost 3 bases, and 7 bases stayed unmatched. The CDR3 sequence is CASSSRLTSGKETQYF. The CDR3, as DNA: TGTGCCAGCAGCTCCCGTTTGACTAGCGGGAAAGAGACCCAGTACTTC. The full variable domain, its missing parts supplied by reference TRBV5-4 and TRBJ2-5, is ETGVTQSPTHLIKTRGQQVTLRCSSQSGHNTVSWYQQALGQGPQFIFQYYREEENGRGNFPPRFSGLQFPNYSSELNVNALELDDSALYLCASSSRLTSGKETQYFGPGTRLLVL.

V and J are TRBV9 and TRBJ1-3; D remains ambiguous. The CDR3 consists of 14 residues. Germline CDR1 is SGDLS and CDR2 is YYNGEE. The V and J ends lost 4 bases and 2 bases respectively, with 10 bases between them. CDR3 DNA: TGTGCCAGCAGCTACGGGTTTACTGGAAACACCATATATTTT. This encodes CASSYGFTGNTIYF.

Remarks on this clone: It may be a read error: a sequence one base away is much more abundant. Other nucleotide sequences in the sample specify the same CDR3. V and J are TRBV7-2 and TRBJ2-7; no definite D call. V was cut by 2 bases and J by 6 bases, with 5 bases left in between. The germline V gene encodes CDR1 SGHTA and CDR2 FQGNSA. There are 11 residues in the CDR3. CDR3 amino acids: CASSLYREQYF. CDR3 sequence (DNA): TGTGCCAGCAGCTTATACCGCGAGCAGTACTTC.

In its sample, this clone was seen once. This sample also contains other DNA sequences that code for the same CDR3. This chain connects TRBV9 to TRBJ2-1; no definite D call. The V gene lost 0 bases and the J gene lost 4 bases, with 11 bases spanning the gap. The CDR3 is made up of 15 amino acids. Germline lookup yields CDR1 SGDLS and CDR2 YYNGEE. The CDR3 DNA reads as TGTGCCAGCAGCGTAGACGGCGGAGCATACAATGAGCAGTTCTTC. It is translated as CASSVDGGAYNEQFF.

The gene calls are TRBV6-5 and TRBJ2-7; D remains unclear. V lost 8 bases and J lost 4, with 9 bases in between. Germline CDR1 reads MNHEY; CDR2 reads SVGAGI. This CDR3 contains 11 residues. The CDR3 DNA follows: TGTGCCAGCGGGTACCAGTACGAGCAGTACTTC. As protein: CASGYQYEQYF.

The sample holds a few counts of this clone. The chain links TRBV6-5 to TRBJ2-5; either TRBD1 or TRBD2 may supply D (5 bases each). The CDR3 sequence is 15 residues long. The V and J ends lost 5 bases and 1 base respectively, with 14 bases between them. The germline V gene encodes CDR1 MNHEY and CDR2 SVGAGI. DNA of the CDR3: TGTGCCAGCAGTAGAAACGGGGCCCTCCAAGAGACCCAGTACTTC. Amino acid sequence: CASSRNGALQETQYF.

This clone was detected only once. The rearrangement uses TRBV5-5 and TRBJ2-3; 7 bases are shared with TRBD1. CDR1 is SGHKS and CDR2 is YYEKEE in the germline V gene (reference sequence). The CDR3 length is 16 residues. V dropped 0 bases and J dropped 4; count of bases not matched to a gene: 8. The CDR3: CASSLARGFVSDTQYF. DNA of the CDR3: TGTGCCAGCAGCTTGGCCAGGGGGTTTGTCTCAGATACGCAGTATTTT.

V usage is TRBV6-1 and J usage is TRBJ1-5; TRBD1 agrees at 8 bases. V shed 6 bases and J 8 bases; nucleotides not matched to a gene: 6. The CDR3 length is 13 residues. CDR1 is MNHNS and CDR2 is SASEGT in the germline V gene. CDR3: CASRIQGVEPQHF. The CDR3 nucleotides are TGTGCCAGCAGAATACAGGGGGTAGAGCCCCAGCATTTT.

Worth noting for this clone: Other DNA sequences in this specimen translate into the identical CDR3. The chain is built from TRBV7-2 and TRBJ1-2; 8 nucleotides line up with TRBD1. With V trimmed by 5 bases and J by 4 bases, 6 bases remained unmatched. This CDR3 contains 14 residues. Germline V gene sequence: CDR1 SGHTA, CDR2 FQGNSA. CDR3 nucleotide sequence: TGTGCCAGCAGCCCTGGGACAGGATTCTATGGCTACACCTTC. Protein product: CASSPGTGFYGYTF.

V is TRBV28 and J is TRBJ1-2; tentatively, D is TRBD1 (5 bases). Germline CDR1 reads MDHEN; CDR2 reads SYDVKM. The CDR3 is made up of 13 amino acids. The V end was cut by 2 bases, the J end by 8 bases, with 12 bases between. The DNA of the CDR3 is TGTGCCAGCAGTTTACGGGGGAGCTGGGGCTACACCTTC. Amino acid sequence: CASSLRGSWGYTF.

The rearrangement joins TRBV27 to TRBJ1-6; D may be TRBD1 (5 bases). V shed 4 bases and J shed 7 bases, with 11 bases lying between them. From germline, CDR1 is MNHEY and CDR2 SMNVEV (reference sequence). This CDR3 is built from 14 residues. The CDR3 region is CASSWGGVNSPLHF. The CDR3 region has the DNA TGTGCCAGCAGTTGGGGGGGTGTCAATTCACCCCTCCACTTT.

The V gene is TRBV9, the J gene TRBJ2-1; 10 bases are a match to TRBD2. The CDR3 has 17 amino acids. Germline trimming cut 3 bases from V and 4 bases from J; bases unmatched to any gene: 10. Per the germline V gene, CDR1 is SGDLS and CDR2 is YYNGEE. CDR3 amino acids: CASSDRLTSGVYNEQFF. CDR3 in DNA: TGTGCCAGCAGCGACCGGCTAACTAGCGGGGTTTACAATGAGCAGTTCTTC.

This chain connects TRBV19 to TRBJ2-7; TRBD2 aligns across 11 bases. V trimming: 4 bases; J trimming: 0 bases; junction bases outside the gene matches: 8. This CDR3 is 17 amino acids long. The V gene's germline CDR1 is LNHDA and CDR2 SQIVND (reference sequence). CDR3 sequence: CASSKFPGTSGSYEQYF. The CDR3 nucleotides read TGTGCCAGTAGTAAGTTTCCGGGGACTAGCGGCTCCTACGAGCAGTACTTC.

This clone came up a few times. V and J are TRBV9 and TRBJ2-7; no reliable D call. Trimming left V 3 bases short and J 5 bases short, with 15 bases between. Germline V CDR1 and CDR2: SGDLS, YYNGEE. CDR3 length equals 14 residues. DNA of the CDR3: TGTGCCAGCAGCGAACGACTTAATTGGGACGAGCAGTACTTC. It encodes CASSERLNWDEQYF.

This chain links TRBV19 with TRBJ1-6; a weak D match, TRBD1 (5 bases). Deletions cut 3 bases from V and 7 bases from J, with 13 bases between. Germline V gene sequence: CDR1 LNHDA, CDR2 SQIVND (reference sequence). The CDR3 is made up of 15 amino acids. The chain's CDR3 is CASSMGYDRNSPLHF. CDR3 nucleotide sequence: TGTGCCAGTAGTATGGGGTACGACAGAAATTCACCCCTCCACTTT. The full variable domain, with the rest looked up from reference TRBV19 and TRBJ1-6, is DGGITQSPKYLFRKEGQNVTLSCEQNLNHDAMYWYRQDPGQGLRLIYYSQIVNDFQKGDIAEGYSVSREKKESFPLTVTSAQKNPTAFYLCASSMGYDRNSPLHFGNGTRLTVT.

The chain couples TRBV6-1 to TRBJ2-3; D possibly corresponds to TRBD1 (6 bases). V was pared by 7 bases and J by 0 bases, with 14 bases between. Germline CDR1 reads MNHNS; CDR2 reads SASEGT. CDR3 length: 15 amino acids. CDR3 residues: CASTKGGTSTDTQYF. Here the CDR3 DNA reads TGTGCCAGCACAAAAGGGGGTACTAGCACAGATACGCAGTATTTT.

In this sample, this clone turned up once. The V call is TRBV4-1, the J call TRBJ1-2; the match to TRBD1 covers 9 bases. The CDR3 runs to 16 residues. Trimming at V came to 0 bases and at J to 4 bases, leaving 6 bases not matched to a gene. Germline values: CDR1 MGHRA, CDR2 YSYEKL. For the CDR3, the DNA is TGCGCCAGCAGCCAAGAGGGGGGGACAGGGACCTATGGCTACACCTTC. It specifies CASSQEGGTGTYGYTF.

This clone appeared a few times. This chain joins TRBV29-1 and TRBJ1-1; D remains ambiguous. The germline V gene encodes CDR1 SQVTM and CDR2 ANQGSEA. CDR3 length: 13 amino acids. The germline V and J ends were trimmed by 4 bases and 0 bases, with 9 bases remaining between them. CDR3 nucleotide sequence: TGCAGCGTTGGGAAGGAAATGAACACTGAAGCTTTCTTT. Translation gives CSVGKEMNTEAFF. Based on the CDR3 plus reference TRBV29-1 and TRBJ1-1, the full variable domain is SAVISQKPSRDICQRGTSLTIQCQVDSQVTMMFWYRQQPGQSLTLIATANQGSEATYESGFVIDKFPISRPNLTFSTLTVSNMSPEDSSIYLCSVGKEMNTEAFFGQGTRLTVV.

The chain links TRBV28 to TRBJ1-5; 7 bases line up with TRBD1. The CDR3 totals 17 residues. Germline trimming cut 1 base from V and 0 bases from J; bases unmatched to any gene: 6. Germline V CDR1 and CDR2: MDHEN, SYDVKM. The DNA for the CDR3 is TGTGCCAGCAGTTTATCGGAACAGGGGTATAGCAATCAGCCCCAGCATTTT. Residues: CASSLSEQGYSNQPQHF.

This sequence joins TRBV4-1 and TRBJ1-4, with D hard to call. CDR1 is MGHRA and CDR2 is YSYEKL in the germline V gene. Trimming removed 1 base from V and 8 bases from J, with 14 bases in between. This CDR3 is 15 amino acids long. The CDR3 DNA is TGCGCCAGCAGCCAAGGGCTTCCCGCGGGCGAAAAACTGTTTTTT. It translates to CASSQGLPAGEKLFF.

This clone has a count of ten or more. At the DNA level, this CDR3 is encoded by other sequences in the same sample as well. V and J are TRBV5-1 and TRBJ2-5; unclear D gene. Deletions cut 4 bases from V and 1 base from J, with 5 bases between. The CDR3 has 12 amino acids. Germline lookup yields CDR1 SGHRS and CDR2 YFSETQ. In DNA, the CDR3 is TGCGCCAGCAGCACCCCCCAAGAGACCCAGTACTTC. Its protein is CASSTPQETQYF. Combining the CDR3 with reference TRBV5-1 and TRBJ2-5 gives the whole variable domain KAGVTQTPRYLIKTRGQQVTLSCSPISGHRSVSWYQQTPGQGLQFLFEYFSETQRNKGNFPGRFSGRQFSNSRSEMNVSTLELGDSALYLCASSTPQETQYFGPGTRLLVL.

The chain recombines TRBV25-1 with TRBJ2-5; 7 bases match TRBD1. The V segment lost 5 bases and the J segment 0 bases; nucleotides outside the gene matches: 12. The CDR3 totals 17 residues. Germline CDR1 and CDR2: MGHDK and SYGVNS. CDR3 DNA: TGTGCCAGCAGTCCCGGGACAGCTAATTTGTACCAAGAGACCCAGTACTTC. The encoded protein is CASSPGTANLYQETQYF.

Here the CDR3 reads CASSSTRGARYEQYF. The CDR3 DNA is TGTGCCAGCAGTTCAACGCGGGGGGCCCGCTACGAGCAGTACTTC. V usage is TRBV28 and J usage is TRBJ2-7; 8 nucleotides line up with TRBD2. CDR1 and CDR2 (germline): MDHEN, SYDVKM. CDR3 size: 15 residues. V was clipped by 4 bases and J by 3 bases; unmatched bases: 8.

The rearrangement joins TRBV7-8 to TRBJ2-3; a weak D match, TRBD2 (6 bases). The CDR3 runs to 16 residues. Germline CDR1 is SGHVS and CDR2 is FQNEAQ. V gave up 4 bases and J gave up 1 base, with 15 bases separating them. CDR3 coding DNA: TGTGCCAGCAGCTCCGGACTATTGGGTGGCACAGATACGCAGTATTTT. Encoded protein: CASSSGLLGGTDTQYF. Full variable domain (outside the CDR3, taken from reference TRBV7-8 and TRBJ2-3): GAGVSQSPRYKVAKRGQDVALRCDPISGHVSLFWYQQALGQGPEFLTYFQNEAQLDKSGLPSDRFFAERPEGSVSTLKIQRTQQEDSAVYLCASSSGLLGGTDTQYFGPGTRLTVL.

The chain uses TRBV19 and TRBJ1-6; D may be TRBD1 (5 bases). Germline V CDR1 and CDR2: LNHDA, SQIVND (reference sequence). The V gene lost 4 bases and the J gene lost 7 bases, with 14 bases spanning the gap. This CDR3 has 15 residues. CDR3 protein: CASSTSGTGNSPLHF. CDR3 nucleotides: TGTGCCAGTAGTACTTCCGGGACGGGAAATTCACCCCTCCACTTT.

The chain has TRBV5-1 and TRBJ2-7; D not resolved. Germline values: CDR1 SGHRS, CDR2 YFSETQ. CDR3 length: 15 residues. The V end lost 0 bases, the J end lost 5 bases, and 15 bases lay between the germline ends. The CDR3 reads CASSLDPGTFNEQYF. The CDR3, as DNA: TGCGCCAGCAGCTTGGATCCAGGCACCTTTAACGAGCAGTACTTC.